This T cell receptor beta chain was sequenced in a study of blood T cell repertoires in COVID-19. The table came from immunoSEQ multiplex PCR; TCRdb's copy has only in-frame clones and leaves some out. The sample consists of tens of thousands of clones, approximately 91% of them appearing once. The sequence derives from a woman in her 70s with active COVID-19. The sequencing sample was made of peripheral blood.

As DNA, the CDR3 is TGTGCCAGCAGTTTTGGCGGGAGGAGGAACGAGCAGTTCTTC. It translates to CASSFGGRRNEQFF. V gene TRBV27 combines with J gene TRBJ2-1, with 8 nucleotides matching TRBD2. Trimming removed 3 bases from V and 10 bases from J; junction bases left unmatched: 8. The CDR3 spans 14 residues. CDR1 is MNHEY, CDR2 SMNVEV, per germline (reference sequence).